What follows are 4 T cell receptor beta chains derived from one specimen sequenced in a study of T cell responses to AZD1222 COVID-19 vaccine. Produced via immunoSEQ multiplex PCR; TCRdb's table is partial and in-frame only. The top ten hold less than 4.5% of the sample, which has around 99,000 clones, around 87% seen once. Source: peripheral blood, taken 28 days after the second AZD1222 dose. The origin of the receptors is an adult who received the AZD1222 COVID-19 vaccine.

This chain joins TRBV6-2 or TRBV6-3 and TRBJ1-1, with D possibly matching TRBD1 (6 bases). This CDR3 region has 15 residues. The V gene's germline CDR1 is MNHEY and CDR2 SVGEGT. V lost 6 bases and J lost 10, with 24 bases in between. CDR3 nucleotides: TGTGCCAGCAGCCCCAACCGGCCCCTCGACAGGACAGCTTTCTTT. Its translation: CASSPNRPLDRTAFF.

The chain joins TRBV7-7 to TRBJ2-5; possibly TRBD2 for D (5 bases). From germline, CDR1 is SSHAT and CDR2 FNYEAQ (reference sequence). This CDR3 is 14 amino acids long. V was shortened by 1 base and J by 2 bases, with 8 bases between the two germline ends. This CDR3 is CASSLDGGQETQYF. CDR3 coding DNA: TGTGCCAGCAGCTTAGATGGAGGTCAAGAGACCCAGTACTTC.

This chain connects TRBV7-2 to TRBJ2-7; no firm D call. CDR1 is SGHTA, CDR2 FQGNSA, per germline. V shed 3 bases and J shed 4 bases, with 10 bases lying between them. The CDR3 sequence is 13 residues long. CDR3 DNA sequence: TGTGCCAGCAGCTTTGGCTTAGGGTACGAGCAGTACTTC. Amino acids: CASSFGLGYEQYF.

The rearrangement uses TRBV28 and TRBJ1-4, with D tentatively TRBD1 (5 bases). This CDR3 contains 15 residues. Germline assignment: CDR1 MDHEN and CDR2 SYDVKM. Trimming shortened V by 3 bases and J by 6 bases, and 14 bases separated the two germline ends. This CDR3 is CASSLKGLGDEKLFF. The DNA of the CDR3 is TGTGCCAGCAGTTTGAAGGGGCTGGGGGATGAAAAACTGTTTTTT.